These 19 T cell receptor beta chains share one sample of origin, sequenced in a study of T cells in Graves' hyperthyroidism and ophthalmopathy. Researchers took RNA transcripts and amplified the TCR beta CDR3 regions from them. With the HTBI primer set, the TCR CDR3 went through a first round of RT-PCR. TCRdb fed the multiplex PCR reads into MiXCR, producing one record per CDR3 protein. The table lists roughly 160,000 distinct CDR3 sequences, about 9.4% of them singletons, with roughly a fifth in the top ten. The sample comprised blood. These receptors were obtained from a woman aged 18-29 years with Graves' hyperthyroidism that later progressed to Graves' ophthalmopathy.

This clonotype was detected many times. This sequence joins TRBV20-1 and TRBJ2-7; D remains unclear. This CDR3 region has 12 residues. The germline gives CDR1 DFQATT, CDR2 SNEGSKA (reference sequence). V was shortened by 4 bases and J by 3 bases, with 10 bases between the two germline ends. CDR3 in DNA: TGCAGTGCTATGGCCTCAAACTACGAGCAGTACTTC. Encoded protein: CSAMASNYEQYF.

This clonotype was detected many times. The chain joins TRBV20-1 to TRBJ2-3; 8 bases line up with TRBD2. V shed 3 bases and J 5 bases; nucleotides not matched to a gene: 4. Germline V gives CDR1 DFQATT, CDR2 SNEGSKA (reference sequence). The CDR3 is 13 amino acids. The CDR3 region is CSASGRAEDTQYF. CDR3 nucleotide sequence: TGCAGTGCTAGCGGGAGGGCCGAAGATACGCAGTATTTT.

This clonotype appeared many times. The genes are TRBV5-6 and TRBJ1-1; D is unclear. CDR1 is SGHDT, CDR2 YYEEEE, per germline. The CDR3 sequence is 13 residues long. Between the trimmed V and J ends, which lost 0 bases and 7 bases, there was a span of 10 bases. Here the CDR3 DNA reads TGTGCCAGCAGCTTGGCCGCGGAGAGTGAAGCTTTCTTT. Its protein product is CASSLAAESEAFF. Full variable domain (outside the CDR3, taken from reference TRBV5-6 and TRBJ1-1): DAGVTQSPTHLIKTRGQQVTLRCSPKSGHDTVSWYQQALGQGPQFIFQYYEEEERQRGNFPDRFSGHQFPNYSSELNVNALLLGDSALYLCASSLAAESEAFFGQGTRLTVV.

This clonotype has at least ten counts. The chain is built from TRBV10-3 and TRBJ2-3, with 12 bases fitting TRBD2. This CDR3 is built from 19 residues. With 4 bases clipped from V and 2 bases from J, the junction kept 13 bases outside the gene matches. Germline CDR1 is ENHRY and CDR2 is SYGVKD. CDR3 region: CAISGSSSGGASDTDTQYF. The DNA for the CDR3 is TGTGCCATCAGTGGGAGTTCTAGCGGGGGGGCCTCCGACACAGATACGCAGTATTTT.

This clonotype was detected many times. This sequence joins TRBV10-1 and TRBJ2-7; possible D gene TRBD2, 6 bases. This CDR3 spans 14 amino acids. The germline V gene encodes CDR1 WNHNN and CDR2 SYGVQD (reference sequence). The V and J ends lost 4 bases and 1 base respectively, with 11 bases between them. The CDR3 protein is CASSVGRGSYEQYF. The DNA of the CDR3 is TGCGCCAGCAGTGTCGGGCGGGGTTCCTACGAGCAGTACTTC.

The V gene is TRBV20-1, the J gene TRBJ1-2; D gene unclear. This CDR3 is built from 11 residues. Per the germline V gene, CDR1 is DFQATT and CDR2 is SNEGSKA (reference sequence). Trimming pared 3 bases from V and 5 bases from J, leaving 7 bases between. The CDR3 DNA sequence: TGCAGTGCTAGCTCGGGTTATGGCTACACCTTC. Translated, it gives CSASSGYGYTF.

This clonotype has at least ten counts. V gene TRBV4-1 combines with J gene TRBJ2-7; 7 bases agree with TRBD1. The ends lost 2 bases at V and 8 bases at J; junction bases unmatched: 9. Germline CDR1 is MGHRA and CDR2 is YSYEKL. The CDR3 runs 14 residues. Here the CDR3 DNA reads TGCGCCAGCAGCCAACCGATGCAGACAGGGCAGCAGTACTTC. Translated, it gives CASSQPMQTGQQYF.

At least ten counts were recorded for this clonotype. The J gene is TRBJ2-5, the V gene TRBV9, with D possibly TRBD2 on 5 matching bases. Germline-derived CDR1 and CDR2 are SGDLS and YYNGEE. Trimming cost V 0 bases and J 5 bases, with 8 bases left between them. This CDR3 region has 13 residues. This CDR3 is CASSVEEEETQYF. In DNA, the CDR3 is TGTGCCAGCAGCGTAGAGGAGGAGGAGACCCAGTACTTC.

This chain uses TRBV5-4 with TRBJ2-7; 7 positions match TRBD1. Per germline, CDR1 SGHNT and CDR2 YYREEE (reference sequence). Trimming removed 4 bases from V and 2 bases from J; junction bases left unmatched: 9. The CDR3 is 15 amino acids. The CDR3 region is CASSRDSGRTYEQYF. The CDR3 nucleotides are TGTGCCAGCAGCCGGGACAGCGGTAGAACCTACGAGCAGTACTTC.

This clonotype was seen ten or more times. The chain carries TRBV2 and TRBJ2-1; D possibly corresponds to TRBD2 (6 bases). V gave up 6 bases and J gave up 7 bases, with 22 bases separating them. Germline V gene lookup returns CDR1 SNHLY and CDR2 FYNNEI. The CDR3 covers 16 residues. The CDR3 region is CASRRTSSRGWNEQFF. As DNA, the CDR3 is TGTGCCAGCAGGAGAACTAGCTCCCGGGGGTGGAATGAGCAGTTCTTC.

Only a few counts were recorded for this clonotype. This chain joins TRBV19 and TRBJ1-2; D is uncertain. With 8 bases removed from V and 1 base from J, the gap between germline ends came to 23 bases. CDR1 is LNHDA and CDR2 is SQIVND in the germline V gene (reference sequence). This CDR3 is built from 17 residues. The chain's CDR3 is CASGVSLFDGVNYGYTF. The DNA of the CDR3 is TGTGCCAGTGGAGTATCCCTATTCGACGGGGTTAACTATGGCTACACCTTC.

The table lists this clonotype with many counts. The V call is TRBV12-3 or TRBV12-4, the J call TRBJ2-1, with TRBD2 identical over 12 bases. The CDR3 has 15 amino acids. J was trimmed by 4 bases and V by 5 bases; bases with no gene match: 3. The CDR3 here is CASSRGLAGYNEQFF. As DNA, the CDR3 is TGTGCCAGCAGTCGCGGACTAGCGGGGTACAATGAGCAGTTCTTC.

This clonotype was recorded many times. V gene TRBV10-2 combines with J gene TRBJ1-1, with 8 nucleotides matching TRBD1. V was pared by 2 bases and J by 1 base, with 6 bases of the junction left unmatched. The length of the CDR3 is 16 residues. The germline CDR1 and CDR2 sequences are WSHSY and SAAADI. The CDR3 sequence: CASSEGPGGSNTEAFF. Here the CDR3 DNA reads TGCGCCAGCAGTGAGGGACCAGGGGGCTCGAACACTGAAGCTTTCTTT.

This clonotype was detected ten times or more. This rearrangement joins TRBV7-9 to TRBJ2-2; a possible D gene is TRBD2 (6 bases). The CDR3 is 17 amino acids. CDR1 and CDR2 from the germline V gene are SEHNR and FQNEAQ (reference sequence). V dropped 3 bases and J dropped 1 base, with 15 bases sitting between them. Written as DNA, the CDR3 is TGTGCCAGCAGCTTCTATCGCGGGGTCCAGAACACCGGGGAGCTGTTTTTT. Amino acid sequence: CASSFYRGVQNTGELFF. Looking up the rest from reference TRBV7-9 and TRBJ2-2 gives the full variable domain: DTGVSQNPRHKITKRGQNVTFRCDPISEHNRLYWYRQTLGQGPEFLTYFQNEAQLEKSRLLSDRFSAERPKGSFSTLEIQRTEQGDSAMYLCASSFYRGVQNTGELFFGEGSRLTVL.

This clonotype appeared many times. V is TRBV2 and J is TRBJ1-2; D gene ambiguous. Germline CDR1 is SNHLY and CDR2 is FYNNEI. The CDR3 has 12 residues. V was shortened by 3 bases and J by 8 bases, with 10 bases between the two germline ends. The CDR3 here is CASSDVLLGYTF. CDR3 bases: TGTGCCAGCAGTGATGTCCTACTAGGCTACACCTTC.

The table lists this clonotype with many counts. The V call is TRBV3-1, the J call TRBJ2-7; D not resolved. CDR3 length: 17 amino acids. Between the trimmed V and J ends, which lost 0 bases and 2 bases, there was a span of 17 bases. Germline CDR1 LGHDT, CDR2 YNNKEL (reference sequence). This chain's CDR3 is CASSQDPGSLHTYEQYF. CDR3 bases: TGTGCCAGCAGCCAAGACCCAGGCTCCCTACATACCTACGAGCAGTACTTC.

In its sample, this clonotype was seen many times. This chain links TRBV11-2 with TRBJ2-1; D perhaps matches TRBD2 (6 bases). The germline V gene has CDR1 SGHAT and CDR2 FQNNGV. The germline V and J ends were trimmed by 5 bases and 8 bases, with 16 bases remaining between them. There are 14 residues in the CDR3. The CDR3 sequence is CASSTRLVSDEQFF. CDR3 DNA: TGTGCCAGCAGCACCAGACTAGTCTCTGATGAGCAGTTCTTC.

The table lists this clonotype with many counts. The V and J genes are TRBV29-1 and TRBJ2-7; the match to TRBD1 covers 11 bases. This CDR3 region has 16 residues. Germline V CDR1 and CDR2: SQVTM, ANQGSEA. With V trimmed by 5 bases and J by 4 bases, 13 bases remained unmatched. For the CDR3, the DNA is TGCAGCGTTCAGAACCAAGGACAGGGGGCTGGGTACGAGCAGTACTTC. Amino acids: CSVQNQGQGAGYEQYF.

This clonotype was recorded many times. The chain carries TRBV6-1 and TRBJ2-7, with D unclear. CDR3 size: 13 residues. The V gene's germline CDR1 is MNHNS and CDR2 SASEGT. Between the trimmed V and J ends, which lost 8 bases and 2 bases, there was a span of 13 bases. CDR3 nucleotides: TGTGCCAGCGGGCTAGGGATCCCCTACGAGCAGTACTTC. This encodes CASGLGIPYEQYF.